The source of this TCR beta chain is a study of blood T cell repertoires in COVID-19. Turning to the study itself: Samples taken during acute and convalescent COVID-19 were collected in the United States, Italy and Spain. PBMCs, B-cell-depleted T cells, or T cells provided the cDNA or gDNA that made up the material.

The CDR3 loop spans 12 amino acids. The germline CDR1 and CDR2 sequences are GTSNPN and SVGIG (reference sequence). V was clipped by 2 bases and J by 10 bases, with 12 bases between them. Original processing methods: Amplified reference gene primers provided the basis for estimating nucleated cell counts. Profiling relied on immunoSEQ multiplex PCR, and the TCRdb table lists in-frame clones only, not all of them. From that table come the V and J calls and clone size; the DNA was used to work out D and trimming. The sample holds about 41,000 clones, around 83% seen once. This chain uses TRBV30 with TRBJ2-1; D is unclear. The receptor comes from a woman older than 75 with active or convalescent COVID-19. Material: peripheral blood. CDR3 nucleotide sequence: TGTGCCTGGAGTCTAAGTGACTGGGAGCAGTTCTTC. Translating it yields CAWSLSDWEQFF.